This passage covers 10 T cell receptor beta chains from one sample sequenced in a study of shared clonotypes between healthy human individuals. Method: immunoSEQ multiplex PCR; TCRdb's copy keeps in-frame clones and lacks some. The sample contains roughly 1,100,000 clones, under 80% of which appear only once. Specimen: memory CD4+ T cells sorted from blood. The subset here: CD45RA-negative fraction. These receptors were taken from a man between 18 and 35 years old in good health.

The rearrangement joins TRBV11-3 to TRBJ2-7; tentatively, D is TRBD1 or TRBD2 (5 bases each). Germline V gene lookup returns CDR1 SGHNT and CDR2 YENEEA. The germline V and J ends were trimmed by 1 base and 6 bases, with 10 bases remaining between them. This CDR3 comprises 13 residues. The CDR3 region is CASSLGGTGEQYF. For the CDR3, the DNA is TGTGCCAGCAGCTTAGGAGGGACCGGCGAGCAGTACTTC.

This clone was observed many times. The rearrangement uses TRBV18 and TRBJ2-3; D might be TRBD1 (5 bases). CDR1 and CDR2 from the germline V gene are KGHSH and LQKENI. V lost 5 bases, J lost 0 bases, and 9 bases lay in between. This CDR3 comprises 14 residues. The CDR3 sequence: CASSSRVSTDTQYF. The CDR3 DNA sequence: TGTGCCAGCTCATCCAGGGTTAGCACAGATACGCAGTATTTT.

This rearrangement joins TRBV28 to TRBJ1-3, with a tentative D call TRBD1 (6 bases). Germline CDR1 reads MDHEN; CDR2 reads SYDVKM. This CDR3 comprises 17 residues. The V gene lost 4 bases and the J gene lost 4 bases, with 20 bases spanning the gap. The CDR3 sequence is CASSSLRGGTMGNTIYF. The CDR3 DNA reads TGTGCCAGCAGTTCTCTCAGGGGAGGGACTATGGGAAACACCATATATTTT.

This clone was detected many times. The chain combines TRBV10-3 with TRBJ1-1, with a weak D call TRBD1 (5 bases). CDR1 and CDR2 from the germline V gene are ENHRY and SYGVKD. This CDR3 is 14 amino acids long. Trimming stripped 3 bases from V and 6 bases from J, with 14 bases between. CDR3: CAISEAQGDAEAFF. CDR3 nucleotides: TGTGCCATCAGTGAAGCCCAGGGCGACGCTGAAGCTTTCTTT.

Details on this clone: The sample holds other DNA sequences that translate to the same CDR3. The CDR3 is CASTPGQGIQPQHF. CDR3 sequence (DNA): TGTGCCAGCACCCCGGGACAGGGGATCCAGCCCCAGCATTTT. The chain is built from TRBV6-6 and TRBJ1-5; 10 bases are shared with TRBD1. The CDR3 runs 14 residues. Per the germline V gene, CDR1 is MNHNY and CDR2 is SVGAGI (reference sequence). V shed 7 bases and J 7 bases; nucleotides not matched to a gene: 7.

This chain uses TRBV2 with TRBJ1-5; 10 bases are shared with TRBD1. The CDR3 length is 15 residues. Trimming removed 6 bases from V and 3 bases from J; junction bases left unmatched: 5. CDR1 and CDR2 from the germline V gene are SNHLY and FYNNEI. The CDR3 sequence: CASRGTGALNQPQHF. Written as DNA, the CDR3 is TGTGCCAGCAGAGGGACAGGGGCTCTCAATCAGCCCCAGCATTTT.

With respect to this clone: Sequence at one end of the junction differs from germline and may be a read error. The chain uses TRBV2 and TRBJ1-5, with D perhaps TRBD1 (6 bases). Germline V gene sequence: CDR1 SNHLY, CDR2 FYNNEI. The CDR3 is 16 amino acids. The chain's CDR3 is CASTESGVYSNQPQHF. For the CDR3, the DNA is TGTGCCAGCACTGAATCAGGGGTTTACAGCAATCAGCCCCAGCATTTT.

The V gene is TRBV6-7, the J gene TRBJ1-3, with D unresolved. TRBV6-7 qualifies as an ORF whose function is uncertain. The CDR3 is made up of 14 amino acids. Trimming pared 7 bases from V and 3 bases from J, leaving 13 bases between. CDR3 DNA: TGTGCCAGCATTGACGGGGAGCTTGGAAACACCATATATTTT. Residues: CASIDGELGNTIYF.

This clone appeared a few times. The genes are TRBV19 and TRBJ1-5; D is perhaps TRBD1 (6 bases). V gave up 3 bases and J gave up 2 bases, with 11 bases separating them. The CDR3 runs to 15 residues. Germline loops: CDR1 LNHDA, CDR2 SQIVND (reference sequence). This CDR3 is CASSMNREGNQPQHF. The CDR3 DNA reads TGTGCCAGTAGTATGAACAGGGAGGGCAATCAGCCCCAGCATTTT.

The V call is TRBV30, the J call TRBJ2-5; D tentatively fits TRBD1 or TRBD2 (7 bases each). Trimming stripped 8 bases from V and 2 bases from J, with 15 bases between. The CDR3 runs to 13 residues. CDR1 and CDR2 (germline): GTSNPN, SVGIG (reference sequence). The CDR3 DNA reads TGTGCCCGCCAGGGGGGGATTCAAGAGACCCAGTACTTC. Its protein product is CARQGGIQETQYF. Filled out from reference TRBV30 and TRBJ2-5, the complete variable domain reads SQTIHQWPATLVQPVGSPLSLECTVEGTSNPNLYWYRQAAGRGLQLLFYSVGIGQISSEVPQNLSASRPQDRQFILSSKKLLLSDSGFYLCARQGGIQETQYFGPGTRLLVL.